This T cell receptor (beta chain) derives from a study of response to subunit inactivated influenza vaccine. Study observations and caveats: Authors proposed each seasonal influenza vaccination draws in few new T cells.

TCRdb fed the RT-PCR reads into MiXCR, producing one record per CDR3 protein. Of a few hundred thousand distinct CDR3 sequences detected, around a fifth appear once; the ten largest clones hold 10%. This clonotype was recorded a few times. As yet, its antigen is unknown. This CDR3 has 16 amino acids. The V gene's germline CDR1 is DFQATT and CDR2 SNEGSKA (reference sequence). Trimming left V 4 bases short and J 0 bases short, with 18 bases between. The sequence was collected from a man between 50 and 69 years old who received an inactivated influenza vaccine. The source material was PBMCs from blood, sampled less than 22 months after vaccination. This chain uses TRBV20-1 with TRBJ1-1; D is possibly TRBD1 (6 bases). Here the CDR3 reads CSATSGAWRMNTEAFF. The CDR3 region has the DNA TGCAGTGCTACATCAGGGGCTTGGCGAATGAACACTGAAGCTTTCTTT.